The 25 T cell receptor beta chains in this list originate from one sample, sequenced in a study of blood T cells in healthy people across ages. A sample-barcoded 5' primer and a J-beta primer mix were used in a second PCR of roughly 6 to 11 cycles. Each CDR3 protein gets one entry after TCRdb re-called the 5' RACE reads with MiXCR. The table has about 900,000 distinct CDR3 sequences, roughly 43% seen once. The sequencing sample was made of blood. All receptors derive from a man aged 30 to 45 in good health.

The chain employs TRBV28 and TRBJ2-3; TRBD2 aligns across 15 bases. From germline, CDR1 is MDHEN and CDR2 SYDVKM. The CDR3 spans 18 residues. The trim removed 6 bases at V and 4 bases at J, leaving 11 bases unmatched. The chain's CDR3 is CASSFPPGLAGGPDTQYF. The DNA for the CDR3 is TGTGCCAGCAGCTTCCCCCCGGGACTAGCGGGGGGACCAGATACGCAGTATTTT.

This rearrangement joins TRBV12-3 or TRBV12-4 to TRBJ2-5; TRBD1 agrees at 8 bases. This CDR3 has 18 amino acids. V lost 0 bases to trimming and J lost 0 bases; unmatched junction nucleotides: 9. The CDR3 region has the DNA TGTGCCAGCAGTTTAGCGTTAGGGCAGGGGGCTGACCAAGAGACCCAGTACTTC. Encoded protein: CASSLALGQGADQETQYF.

The J gene is TRBJ2-7, the V gene TRBV11-2; D is ambiguous. The CDR3 runs 14 residues. Germline assignment: CDR1 SGHAT and CDR2 FQNNGV. The germline V and J ends were trimmed by 4 bases and 3 bases, with 13 bases remaining between them. The CDR3 sequence is CASSSGDRNYEQYF. In DNA form, the CDR3 reads TGTGCCAGCAGCTCGGGCGACCGGAACTACGAGCAGTACTTC.

CDR3 nucleotide sequence: TGTGCCATTCGGACCGATAACACCGGGGAGCTGTTTTTT. Translating it yields CAIRTDNTGELFF. This rearrangement joins TRBV24-1 to TRBJ2-2; D is undetermined. The CDR3 loop spans 13 amino acids. Germline V gives CDR1 KGHDR, CDR2 SFDVKD. V gave up 11 bases and J gave up 2 bases, with 11 bases separating them.

This clonotype was detected a few times. This chain joins TRBV12-3 or TRBV12-4 and TRBJ2-7; D remains unclear. The closer fit of TRBJ2-5 to the DNA end suggests the J call may be wrong. The CDR3 runs 11 residues. CDR3: CASSSRATQYF. The CDR3 nucleotides read TGTGCCAGCAGTTCCCGAGCGACCCAGTACTTC.

The chain combines TRBV7-3 with TRBJ2-1, with 10 nucleotides matching TRBD2. Per germline, CDR1 SGHTA and CDR2 FQGTGA. Unmatched junction bases numbered 12, after V lost 5 bases and J lost 8 bases. The CDR3 contains 16 residues. The CDR3 protein is CASSPSPSGGADEQFF. For the CDR3, the DNA is TGTGCCAGCAGCCCATCCCCAAGCGGGGGGGCCGATGAGCAGTTCTTC.

The V and J genes are TRBV12-3 or TRBV12-4 and TRBJ1-5; 9 bases align to TRBD1. The V and J ends lost 5 bases and 2 bases, in that order; junction bases with no gene match: 4. This CDR3 spans 15 amino acids. CDR3 DNA: TGTGCCAGCAGTCGGACAGGGGACGGCAATCAGCCCCAGCATTTT. Translating it yields CASSRTGDGNQPQHF.

The rearrangement links TRBV12-3 or TRBV12-4 to TRBJ1-4; TRBD1 agrees at 9 bases. The CDR3 consists of 15 residues. The trim removed 6 bases at V and 8 bases at J, leaving 10 bases unmatched. The DNA for the CDR3 is TGTGCCAGCAGCCGACGGGGACAGGGCTGGGAAAAACTGTTTTTT. It translates to CASSRRGQGWEKLFF.

The chain has TRBV2 and TRBJ2-4; possible D gene TRBD1, 6 bases. Germline lookup yields CDR1 SNHLY and CDR2 FYNNEI. Trimming took off 1 base at V and 7 bases at J, with 11 bases between the two ends. This CDR3 is built from 14 residues. The CDR3 loop reads CASSEGRGGNIQYF. CDR3 DNA sequence: TGTGCCAGCAGTGAAGGCAGGGGTGGGAACATTCAGTACTTC.

The V and J genes are TRBV28 and TRBJ1-2, with D unresolved. The CDR3 is made up of 13 amino acids. The V and J ends lost 4 bases and 3 bases respectively, with 9 bases between them. CDR1 is MDHEN, CDR2 SYDVKM, per germline. CDR3 sequence reads: CASSWETYYGYTF. CDR3 DNA sequence: TGTGCCAGCAGTTGGGAGACATACTATGGCTACACCTTC.

This clonotype was seen more than once but under ten times. This chain connects TRBV5-1 to TRBJ2-6; D is ambiguous. CDR3 length equals 15 residues. Trimming took 5 bases from V and 4 from J, leaving 13 bases between them. CDR1 is SGHRS, CDR2 YFSETQ, per germline. The CDR3 bases are TGCGCCAGCAGGCTTCGGTCCTCCGGGGCCAACGTCCTGACTTTC. Amino acids: CASRLRSSGANVLTF.

A few counts support this clonotype. V gene TRBV4-2 combines with J gene TRBJ1-1; D is ambiguous. Trimming removed 2 bases at V and 8 bases at J, with 12 bases between. The CDR3 is 13 amino acids. Germline loops: CDR1 LGHNA, CDR2 YNFKEQ. The CDR3 coding sequence is TGTGCCAGCAGCCAACAGAATTCGGGCGAAGCTTTCTTT. Amino acid sequence: CASSQQNSGEAFF.

The CDR3 sequence: CASSYAQAYGYTF. CDR3 sequence (DNA): TGTGCCAGCAGTTACGCCCAGGCCTATGGCTACACCTTC. The genes are TRBV6-6 and TRBJ1-2; D is uncertain. V was pared by 2 bases and J by 4 bases, with 8 bases between. The CDR3 covers 13 residues. CDR1 is MNHNY, CDR2 SVGAGI, per germline (reference sequence).

This chain joins TRBV20-1 and TRBJ1-1; TRBD1 aligns across 7 bases. Trimming cost V 1 base and J 5 bases; bases outside gene matches: 10. Per the germline V gene, CDR1 is DFQATT and CDR2 is SNEGSKA (reference sequence). The CDR3 is 15 amino acids. The CDR3 DNA reads as TGCAGTGCTAGAGGACTTAGACAGGGTGGGACTGAAGCTTTCTTT. Its translation: CSARGLRQGGTEAFF.

In its sample, this clonotype was seen many times. This chain joins TRBV10-3 and TRBJ2-3; D may be TRBD2 (6 bases). From germline, CDR1 is ENHRY and CDR2 SYGVKD. V gave up 3 bases and J gave up 6 bases, with 7 bases separating them. This CDR3 has 12 amino acids. The CDR3 DNA reads as TGTGCCATCAGTGAAGGGAGGGATACGCAGTATTTT. It yields the protein CAISEGRDTQYF.

For this clonotype: This may be a read error, as it is one base from a much larger clone. The rearrangement links TRBV12-3 or TRBV12-4 to TRBJ2-3; perhaps TRBD2 as D (6 bases). Trimming removed 8 bases at V and 0 bases at J, with 18 bases between. This CDR3 has 16 residues. CDR3 in DNA: TGTGCCAGCCAGACTTCAGGGACTGTAAGCACAGATACGCAGTATTTT. It yields the protein CASQTSGTVSTDTQYF.

The CDR3: CAISELASLSSYEQYF. The CDR3 region has the DNA TGTGCCATCAGTGAGTTGGCCAGCCTAAGCTCCTACGAGCAGTACTTC. The genes are TRBV10-3 and TRBJ2-7, with D unresolved. This CDR3 has 16 residues. V was cut by 1 base and J by 0 bases, with 13 bases left in between. CDR1 and CDR2 (germline): ENHRY, SYGVKD.

CDR3 region: CASKLDSIYNEQFF. The CDR3 DNA reads TGTGCCAGCAAGTTGGACTCGATCTACAATGAGCAGTTCTTC. The J gene is TRBJ2-1, the V gene TRBV7-2; possibly TRBD2 for D (5 bases). Germline assignment: CDR1 SGHTA and CDR2 FQGNSA. This CDR3 is built from 14 residues. Trimming took off 7 bases at V and 3 bases at J, with 13 bases between the two ends.

This clonotype was observed a few times. The chain joins TRBV6-5 to TRBJ2-1; D is perhaps TRBD2 (6 bases). This CDR3 has 16 residues. CDR1 and CDR2 from the germline V gene are MNHEY and SVGAGI. V lost 0 bases, J lost 5 bases, and 14 bases lay in between. The CDR3 bases are TGTGCCAGCAGTTACTCGGTCGCGGGGCCCGACAATGAGCAGTTCTTC. Protein: CASSYSVAGPDNEQFF.

This clonotype was detected only a few times. The genes are TRBV6-5 and TRBJ2-7; a possible D gene is TRBD2 (6 bases). The J call is doubtful: the DNA matches TRBJ2-4 better. CDR3 length equals 14 residues. Germline CDR1 is MNHEY and CDR2 is SVGAGI. Here the CDR3 reads CASRGHREEDIQYF. As DNA, the CDR3 is TGTGCCAGCCGAGGTCATAGGGAGGAAGACATTCAGTACTTC.

This chain links TRBV4-3 with TRBJ2-4; 7 bases map to TRBD1. Judging by the DNA end, TRBJ2-7 fits better; the J call may be wrong. Germline V gene lookup returns CDR1 LGHNA and CDR2 YSLEER. The CDR3 runs to 16 residues. CDR3 nucleotides: TGCGCCAGCAGCCAACAAGCTGTGCAGGGGGATTACGAGCAGTACTTC. Translating it yields CASSQQAVQGDYEQYF.

This chain connects TRBV5-1 to TRBJ2-7; 8 nucleotides match TRBD2. Germline lookup yields CDR1 SGHRS and CDR2 YFSETQ. The junction had 10 bases not matched to a gene; V was cut back by 1 base and J by 1 base. The CDR3 extends over 17 amino acids. Here the CDR3 DNA reads TGCGCCAGCAGCTTGTTTTCTCGCGGGGGGCCGTCCTACGAGCAGTACTTC. Protein sequence: CASSLFSRGGPSYEQYF.

The rearrangement uses TRBV3-1 and TRBJ2-7; D is undetermined. Trimming pared 6 bases from V and 5 bases from J, leaving 14 bases between. This CDR3 spans 13 amino acids. Germline V gene lookup returns CDR1 LGHDT and CDR2 YNNKEL (reference sequence). CDR3 sequence reads: CASSPGPIHEQYF. CDR3 bases: TGTGCCAGCAGTCCCGGTCCTATCCACGAGCAGTACTTC.

CDR3 DNA: TGCGCCAGCAGCTTGGCGTCTGGGACAAAAACCGGGGAGCTGTTTTTT. Its translation is CASSLASGTKTGELFF. J is TRBJ2-2 and V is TRBV5-1; D perhaps matches TRBD1 (6 bases). CDR1 is SGHRS, CDR2 YFSETQ, per germline. The CDR3 contains 16 residues. V dropped 0 bases and J dropped 5 bases, with 14 bases sitting between them. The variable domain in full, with the rest retrieved from reference TRBV5-1 and TRBJ2-2, is KAGVTQTPRYLIKTRGQQVTLSCSPISGHRSVSWYQQTPGQGLQFLFEYFSETQRNKGNFPGRFSGRQFSNSRSEMNVSTLELGDSALYLCASSLASGTKTGELFFGEGSRLTVL.

The chain uses TRBV5-6 and TRBJ2-2; D gene unclear. V lost 1 base, J lost 0 bases, and 7 bases lay in between. The CDR3 sequence is 15 residues long. Germline values: CDR1 SGHDT, CDR2 YYEEEE. CDR3 loop: CASSLLTANTGELFF. The CDR3 DNA reads as TGTGCCAGCAGCTTGTTGACGGCGAACACCGGGGAGCTGTTTTTT.